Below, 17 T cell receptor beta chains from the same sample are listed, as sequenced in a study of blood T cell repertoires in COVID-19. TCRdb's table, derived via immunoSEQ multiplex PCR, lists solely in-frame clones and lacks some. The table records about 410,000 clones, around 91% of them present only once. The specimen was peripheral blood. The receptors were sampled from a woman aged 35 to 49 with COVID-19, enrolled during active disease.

CDR3 loop: CASSPWTGGSYGYTF. DNA for the CDR3: TGCGCCAGCAGCCCCTGGACAGGGGGCTCCTATGGCTACACCTTC. This chain connects TRBV5-1 to TRBJ1-2; 11 positions match TRBD1. V shed 4 bases and J 4 bases; nucleotides not matched to a gene: 6. The CDR3 contains 15 residues. Per the germline V gene, CDR1 is SGHRS and CDR2 is YFSETQ.

CDR3: CASSRRDINTGELFF. CDR3 bases: TGTGCCAGCAGCCGCCGGGACATAAACACCGGGGAGCTGTTTTTT. The chain combines TRBV6-5 with TRBJ2-2, with a weak D call TRBD1 (6 bases). Trimming removed 6 bases at V and 2 bases at J, with 13 bases between. The CDR3 is 15 amino acids. Germline V gene lookup returns CDR1 MNHEY and CDR2 SVGAGI.

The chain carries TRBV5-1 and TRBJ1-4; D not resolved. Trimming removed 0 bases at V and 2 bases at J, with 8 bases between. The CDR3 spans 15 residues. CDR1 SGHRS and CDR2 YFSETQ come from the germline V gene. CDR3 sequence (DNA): TGCGCCAGCAGCTTGGCCCGAGGCACTAATGAAAAACTGTTTTTT. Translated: CASSLARGTNEKLFF.

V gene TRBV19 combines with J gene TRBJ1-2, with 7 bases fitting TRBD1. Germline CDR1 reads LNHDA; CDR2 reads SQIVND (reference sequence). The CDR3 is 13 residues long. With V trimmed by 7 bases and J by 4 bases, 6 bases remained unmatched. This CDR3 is CASMTGKSYGYTF. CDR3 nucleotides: TGTGCCAGTATGACAGGGAAGAGCTATGGCTACACCTTC.

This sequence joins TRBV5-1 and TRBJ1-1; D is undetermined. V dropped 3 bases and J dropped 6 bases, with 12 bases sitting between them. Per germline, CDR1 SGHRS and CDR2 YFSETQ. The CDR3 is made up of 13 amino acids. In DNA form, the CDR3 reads TGCGCCAGCAGCTCCGGACTTATCCCTGAAGCTTTCTTT. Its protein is CASSSGLIPEAFF.

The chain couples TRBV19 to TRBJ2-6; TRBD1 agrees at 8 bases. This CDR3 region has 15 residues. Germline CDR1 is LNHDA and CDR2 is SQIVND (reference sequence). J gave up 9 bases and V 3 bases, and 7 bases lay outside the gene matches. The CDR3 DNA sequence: TGTGCCAGTAGTATTGGAAACAGGGGGAGCAACGTCCTGACTTTC. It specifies CASSIGNRGSNVLTF.

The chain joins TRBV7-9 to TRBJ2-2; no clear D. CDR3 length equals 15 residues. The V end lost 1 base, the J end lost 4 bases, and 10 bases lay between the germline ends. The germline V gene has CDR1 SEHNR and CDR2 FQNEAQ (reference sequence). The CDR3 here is CASSLDTVITGELFF. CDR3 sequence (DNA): TGTGCCAGCAGCTTAGATACAGTTATCACCGGGGAGCTGTTTTTT.

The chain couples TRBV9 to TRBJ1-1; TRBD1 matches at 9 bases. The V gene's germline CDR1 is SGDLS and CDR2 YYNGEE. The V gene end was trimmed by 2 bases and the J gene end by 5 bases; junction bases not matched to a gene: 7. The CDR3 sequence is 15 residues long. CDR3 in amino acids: CASSVIQGALTEAFF. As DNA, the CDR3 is TGTGCCAGCAGCGTCATACAGGGGGCACTTACTGAAGCTTTCTTT.

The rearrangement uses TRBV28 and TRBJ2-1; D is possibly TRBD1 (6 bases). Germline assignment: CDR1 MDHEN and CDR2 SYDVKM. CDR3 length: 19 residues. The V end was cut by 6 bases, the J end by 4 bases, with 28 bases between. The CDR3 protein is CASSPLGTRPSGAYNEQFF. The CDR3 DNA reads TGTGCCAGCAGCCCTCTCGGGACAAGGCCAAGCGGAGCTTACAATGAGCAGTTCTTC. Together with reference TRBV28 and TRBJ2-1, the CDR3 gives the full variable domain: DVKVTQSSRYLVKRTGEKVFLECVQDMDHENMFWYRQDPGLGLRLIYFSYDVKMKEKGDIPEGYSVSREKKERFSLILESASTNQTSMYLCASSPLGTRPSGAYNEQFFGPGTRLTVL.

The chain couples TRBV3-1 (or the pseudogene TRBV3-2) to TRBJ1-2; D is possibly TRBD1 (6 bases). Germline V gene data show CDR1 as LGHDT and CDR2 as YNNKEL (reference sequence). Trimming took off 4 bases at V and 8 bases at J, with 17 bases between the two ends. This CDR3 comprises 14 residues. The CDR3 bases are TGTGCCAGCAGCCCCCTAAGGGAGGGGGGGGGCTACACCTTC. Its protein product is CASSPLREGGGYTF.

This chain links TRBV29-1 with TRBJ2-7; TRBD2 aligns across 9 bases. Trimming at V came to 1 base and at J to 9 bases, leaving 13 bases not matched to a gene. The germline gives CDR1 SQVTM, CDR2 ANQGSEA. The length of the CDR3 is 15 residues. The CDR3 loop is CSVEVRASGDKGQYF. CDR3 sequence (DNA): TGCAGCGTTGAAGTGAGGGCTAGCGGGGATAAAGGGCAGTACTTC.

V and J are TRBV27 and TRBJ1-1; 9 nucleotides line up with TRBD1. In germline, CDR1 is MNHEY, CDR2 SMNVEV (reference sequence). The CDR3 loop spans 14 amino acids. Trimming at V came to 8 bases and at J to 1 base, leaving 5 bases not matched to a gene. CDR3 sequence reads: CASSDRGTNTEAFF. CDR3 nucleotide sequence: TGTGCCAGCTCGGACAGGGGTACGAACACTGAAGCTTTCTTT.

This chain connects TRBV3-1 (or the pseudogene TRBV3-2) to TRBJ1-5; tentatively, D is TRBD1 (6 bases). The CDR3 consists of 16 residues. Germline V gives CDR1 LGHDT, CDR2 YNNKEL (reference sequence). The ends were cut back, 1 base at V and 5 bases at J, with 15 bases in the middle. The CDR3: CASSQGVQGLYQPQHF. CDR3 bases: TGTGCCAGCAGCCAAGGGGTCCAGGGGCTTTATCAGCCCCAGCATTTT.

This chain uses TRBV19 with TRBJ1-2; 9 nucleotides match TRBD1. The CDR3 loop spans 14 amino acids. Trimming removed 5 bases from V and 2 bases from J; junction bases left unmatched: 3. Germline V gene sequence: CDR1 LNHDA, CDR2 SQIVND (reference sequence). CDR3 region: CASSPGQGNYGYTF. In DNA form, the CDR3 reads TGTGCCAGTAGTCCCGGACAGGGGAACTATGGCTACACCTTC.

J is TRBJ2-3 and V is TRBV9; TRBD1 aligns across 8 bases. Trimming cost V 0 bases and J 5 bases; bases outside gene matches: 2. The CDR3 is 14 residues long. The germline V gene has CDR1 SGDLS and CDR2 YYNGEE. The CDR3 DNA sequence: TGTGCCAGCAGCGTAGCTACAGGGGGAGATACGCAGTATTTT. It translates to CASSVATGGDTQYF.

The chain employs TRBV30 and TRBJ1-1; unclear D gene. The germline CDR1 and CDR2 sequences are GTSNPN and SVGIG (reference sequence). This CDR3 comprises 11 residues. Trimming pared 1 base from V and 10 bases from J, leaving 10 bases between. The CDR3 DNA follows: TGTGCCTGGAGTGCTGTGGCTGGAGCTTTCTTT. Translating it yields CAWSAVAGAFF.

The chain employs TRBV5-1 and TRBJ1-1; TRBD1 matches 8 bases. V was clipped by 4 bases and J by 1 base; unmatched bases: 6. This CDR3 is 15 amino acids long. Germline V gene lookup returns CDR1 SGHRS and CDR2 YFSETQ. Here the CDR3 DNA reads TGCGCCAGCAGCGAGGACACAGGGGGGAACACTGAAGCTTTCTTT. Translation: CASSEDTGGNTEAFF.